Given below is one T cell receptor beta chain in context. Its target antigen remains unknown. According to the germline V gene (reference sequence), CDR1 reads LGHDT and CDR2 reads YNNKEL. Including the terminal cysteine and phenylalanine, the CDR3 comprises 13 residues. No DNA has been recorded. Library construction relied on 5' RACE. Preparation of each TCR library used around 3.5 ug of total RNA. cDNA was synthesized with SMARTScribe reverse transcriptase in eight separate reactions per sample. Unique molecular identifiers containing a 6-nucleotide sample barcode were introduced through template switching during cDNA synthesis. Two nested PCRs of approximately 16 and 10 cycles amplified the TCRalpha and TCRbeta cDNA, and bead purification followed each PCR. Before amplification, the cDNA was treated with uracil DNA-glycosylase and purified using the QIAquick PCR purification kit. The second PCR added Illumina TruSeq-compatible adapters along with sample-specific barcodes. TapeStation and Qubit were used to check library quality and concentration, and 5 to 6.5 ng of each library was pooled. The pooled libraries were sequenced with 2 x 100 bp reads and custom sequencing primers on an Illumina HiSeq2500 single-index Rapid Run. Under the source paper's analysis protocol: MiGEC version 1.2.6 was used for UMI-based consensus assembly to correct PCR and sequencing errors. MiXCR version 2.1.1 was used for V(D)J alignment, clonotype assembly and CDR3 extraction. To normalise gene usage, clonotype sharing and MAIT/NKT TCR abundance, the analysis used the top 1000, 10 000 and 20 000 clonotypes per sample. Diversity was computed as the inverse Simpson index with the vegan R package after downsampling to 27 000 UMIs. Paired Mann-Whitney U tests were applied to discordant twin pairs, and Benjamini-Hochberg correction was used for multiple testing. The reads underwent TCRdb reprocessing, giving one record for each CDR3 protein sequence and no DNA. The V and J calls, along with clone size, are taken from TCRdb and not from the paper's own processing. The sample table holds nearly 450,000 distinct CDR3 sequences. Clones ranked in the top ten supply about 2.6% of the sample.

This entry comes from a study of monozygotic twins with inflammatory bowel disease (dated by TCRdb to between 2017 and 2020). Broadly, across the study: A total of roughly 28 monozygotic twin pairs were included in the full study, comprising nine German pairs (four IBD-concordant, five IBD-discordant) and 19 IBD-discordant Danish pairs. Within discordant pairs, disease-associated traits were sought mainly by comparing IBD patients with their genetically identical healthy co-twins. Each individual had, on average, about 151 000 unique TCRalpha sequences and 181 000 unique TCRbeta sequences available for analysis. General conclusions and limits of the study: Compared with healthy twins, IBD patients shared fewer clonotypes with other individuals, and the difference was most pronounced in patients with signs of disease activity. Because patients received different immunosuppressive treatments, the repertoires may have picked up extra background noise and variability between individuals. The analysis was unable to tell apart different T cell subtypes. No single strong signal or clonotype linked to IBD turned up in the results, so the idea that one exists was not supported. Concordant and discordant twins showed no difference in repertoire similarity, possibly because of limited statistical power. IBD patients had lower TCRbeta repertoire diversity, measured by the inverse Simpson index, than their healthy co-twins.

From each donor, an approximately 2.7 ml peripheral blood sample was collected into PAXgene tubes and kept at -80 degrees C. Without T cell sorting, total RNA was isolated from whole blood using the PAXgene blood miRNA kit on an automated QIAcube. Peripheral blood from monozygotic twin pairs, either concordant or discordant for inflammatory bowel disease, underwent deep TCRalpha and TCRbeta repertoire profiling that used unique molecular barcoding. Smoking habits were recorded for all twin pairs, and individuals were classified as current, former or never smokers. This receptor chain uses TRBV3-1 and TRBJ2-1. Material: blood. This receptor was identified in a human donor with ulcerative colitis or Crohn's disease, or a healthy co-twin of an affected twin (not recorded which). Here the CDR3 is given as CASSQGLFNEQFF.